The subject of this entry is one TCR beta chain. The specificity of this receptor is unknown. No much larger clone is present one base from it, and per-base qualities are unavailable. V loses 0 bases, J loses 1 base, and the germline ends lie 7 bases apart. From the cysteine up to the phenylalanine, the CDR3 has a length of 14 residues. The retained sequence is limited to the CDR3, 42 bases, with the frame set at the first base. The CDR1 and CDR2 encoded by the germline V gene (reference sequence) are SGHNT and YYREEE. These data are taken from a study of T cell repertoires in cytomegalovirus infection (dated by TCRdb to 2018 to 2020). Regarding the complete study: Donor HLA type was relevant to the analysis, as public TCR beta signatures indicated carriage of CMV infection together with the matching HLA type. General findings and caveats noted by the study authors: The ex vivo response was dominated by HLA-C-restricted CMV-specific TCR beta clonotypes, which also provided the single most frequent clonotype in two of eight donors. In both this cohort and an independent cohort of 352 donors, the cumulative frequency of public TCR beta family members distinguished carriers of CMV infection plus the relevant HLA type.

The instrument was an Illumina HiSeq 1500. TCRdb ran its own pipeline on the public reads, namely fastp trimming at Q25 and MiXCR clone calling, and kept in-frame beta chains. Merged by CDR3 protein, the rows form single entries marked with the most common genes and DNA. This sample has 200,000 to 300,000 distinct CDR3 sequences in its table, and 10% to 15% of those were observed once. The ten largest clones take up approximately 1.8% of the sample. What was sequenced was PBMCs. The sequence is built from TRBV5-4 and TRBJ2-5; no D gene call is confident. The receptor was derived from a human donor in good health (CMV status not recorded). Some clones in this sample may be carry-over from other donors' samples. Here the CDR3 is given as CASSLAVRQETQYF. The nucleotide sequence reads TGTGCCAGCAGCTTGGCCGTCCGCCAAGAGACCCAGTACTTC.